The 25 T cell receptor beta chains below all came from one sample that was sequenced in a study of CD8+ T cells in alopecia areata. Treatment specified: oral pan-JAK inhibitor, 5-10 mg twice daily. Following extraction, RNA underwent reverse transcription to cDNA, which served as the sequencing template. TCRdb keeps only in-frame clones here, not all; method: immunoSEQ multiplex PCR. The sample shows 170,000 or so clones, under 70% of them seen only once. The sample in question was CD4+ T cells sorted from blood, obtained at week 4, from a patient treated with tofacitinib. These receptor sequences come from a human donor with alopecia areata.

This chain links TRBV29-1 with TRBJ2-7; D might be TRBD2 (6 bases). CDR1 is SQVTM and CDR2 is ANQGSEA in the germline V gene. The CDR3 consists of 13 residues. V was pared by 6 bases and J by 6 bases, with 18 bases between. CDR3 region: CSVSARGFGEQYF. The CDR3 bases are TGCAGCGTCTCCGCGCGGGGTTTCGGCGAGCAGTACTTC.

V and J are TRBV4-1 and TRBJ2-1, with TRBD1 matching over 7 bases. From germline, CDR1 is MGHRA and CDR2 YSYEKL. V shed 0 bases, J shed 3 bases, and the junction held 5 bases outside the gene matches. The CDR3 has 16 residues. This CDR3 is CASSQDVAGGYNEQFF. The CDR3 nucleotides read TGCGCCAGCAGCCAAGACGTGGCAGGGGGCTACAATGAGCAGTTCTTC.

The chain uses TRBV27 and TRBJ2-3; no clear D gene. CDR1 is MNHEY, CDR2 SMNVEV, per germline (reference sequence). The V and J ends lost 8 bases and 8 bases respectively, with 11 bases between them. The CDR3 spans 11 residues. CDR3 bases: TGTGCCAGCCACCATTCGGGTACGCAGTATTTT. Translation: CASHHSGTQYF.

This clone has a handful of counts. This chain joins TRBV14 and TRBJ1-2; tentatively, D is TRBD1 (6 bases). Germline V gene lookup returns CDR1 SGHDN and CDR2 FVKESK. Trimming cost V 0 bases and J 4 bases, with 21 bases left between them. The CDR3 runs 18 residues. The DNA of the CDR3 is TGTGCCAGCAGCCAAGATGTGAGACAGGCTTCCTCATCCTATGGCTACACCTTC. This gives the protein CASSQDVRQASSSYGYTF.

V and J are TRBV7-9 and TRBJ1-2, with D uncertain. The CDR3 has 12 residues. Trimming stripped 4 bases from V and 5 bases from J, with 8 bases between. Germline CDR1 reads SEHNR; CDR2 reads FQNEAQ (reference sequence). The CDR3 here is CASSYGSYGYTF. The CDR3 nucleotides are TGTGCCAGCAGCTACGGGTCGTATGGCTACACCTTC.

The chain has TRBV29-1 and TRBJ1-2; a possible D gene is TRBD1 (5 bases). V was trimmed by 1 base and J by 8 bases, leaving 8 bases between them. Germline values: CDR1 SQVTM, CDR2 ANQGSEA. The CDR3 runs to 11 residues. CDR3 sequence reads: CSVEGGTGYTF. The CDR3 bases are TGCAGCGTTGAAGGCGGGACCGGCTACACCTTC.

The chain joins TRBV5-6 to TRBJ1-2, with D unclear. Trimming left V 4 bases short and J 6 bases short, with 13 bases between. There are 13 residues in the CDR3. Germline V gives CDR1 SGHDT, CDR2 YYEEEE. The CDR3 loop is CASSPLRSHGYTF. In DNA, the CDR3 is TGTGCCAGCAGCCCCCTACGGTCCCATGGCTACACCTTC.

The chain couples TRBV2 to TRBJ2-4; 9 bases match TRBD2. V shed 8 bases, J shed 1 base, and the junction held 3 bases outside the gene matches. CDR1 and CDR2 (germline): SNHLY, FYNNEI. This CDR3 spans 14 amino acids. The CDR3 spells CASQSGGAKNIQYF. The CDR3 bases are TGTGCCAGCCAAAGCGGGGGGGCCAAAAACATTCAGTACTTC.

The table lists this clone with a few counts. This sequence joins TRBV4-2 and TRBJ1-5, with D possibly matching TRBD1 (6 bases). The germline CDR1 and CDR2 sequences are LGHNA and YNFKEQ. This CDR3 spans 16 amino acids. The V end was cut by 4 bases, the J end by 1 base, with 14 bases between. This chain's CDR3 is CASSRGGPESNQPQHF. The CDR3 DNA reads as TGTGCCAGCAGCCGAGGGGGTCCCGAAAGCAATCAGCCCCAGCATTTT.

This clone showed up just a few times. This CDR3 is CASSFKWGHNEQFF. Written as DNA, the CDR3 is TGTGCCAGCAGCTTTAAGTGGGGGCACAATGAGCAGTTCTTC. This chain uses TRBV7-8 with TRBJ2-1; the D gene is possibly TRBD1 (6 bases). Germline V gene lookup returns CDR1 SGHVS and CDR2 FQNEAQ. The CDR3 has 14 amino acids. With 3 bases removed from V and 5 bases from J, the gap between germline ends came to 11 bases.

The chain is built from TRBV6-5 and TRBJ2-7; no reliable D call. V gave up 5 bases and J gave up 0 bases, with 8 bases separating them. The CDR3 runs 13 residues. Germline V gene sequence: CDR1 MNHEY, CDR2 SVGAGI. The CDR3 is CASSRHSSYEQYF. Written as DNA, the CDR3 is TGTGCCAGCAGTCGACATAGCTCCTACGAGCAGTACTTC.

The gene calls are TRBV7-2 and TRBJ2-7; D ambiguous. The CDR3 totals 12 residues. Germline V lookup: CDR1 SGHTA, CDR2 FQGNSA. V dropped 2 bases and J dropped 3 bases, with 5 bases sitting between them. CDR3 bases: TGTGCCAGCAGCTTAAATAGCTACGAGCAGTACTTC. Translating it yields CASSLNSYEQYF.

With regard to this clone: The junction departs from the called germline gene at one end, perhaps through a read error. The chain recombines TRBV29-1 with TRBJ1-2; D gene uncertain. In germline, CDR1 is SQVTM, CDR2 ANQGSEA. This CDR3 has 9 amino acids. CDR3 sequence: CSVGWTPHF. CDR3 nucleotides: TGCAGCGTGGGGTGGACTCCGCACTTC.

The V and J genes are TRBV30 and TRBJ2-2, with 9 nucleotides matching TRBD1. The V gene end was trimmed by 2 bases and the J gene end by 4 bases; junction bases not matched to a gene: 8. The CDR3 covers 16 residues. Germline loops: CDR1 GTSNPN, CDR2 SVGIG (reference sequence). The CDR3 loop reads CAWSSRGTGFTGELFF. The DNA of the CDR3 is TGTGCCTGGAGTTCACGGGGGACAGGGTTCACCGGGGAGCTGTTTTTT.

The chain recombines TRBV5-1 with TRBJ1-1; D might be TRBD1 (6 bases). Germline V lookup: CDR1 SGHRS, CDR2 YFSETQ. Trimming pared 2 bases from V and 1 base from J, leaving 9 bases between. This CDR3 spans 14 amino acids. The DNA of the CDR3 is TGCGCCAGCAGCTTCTCGACAGGGAACACTGAAGCTTTCTTT. It encodes CASSFSTGNTEAFF. The complete variable domain, with remaining parts taken from reference TRBV5-1 and TRBJ1-1, reads KAGVTQTPRYLIKTRGQQVTLSCSPISGHRSVSWYQQTPGQGLQFLFEYFSETQRNKGNFPGRFSGRQFSNSRSEMNVSTLELGDSALYLCASSFSTGNTEAFFGQGTRLTVV.

Only one count was recorded for this clone. The chain employs TRBV9 and TRBJ2-2, with 8 positions matching TRBD2. The CDR3 has 16 amino acids. Germline V gene data show CDR1 as SGDLS and CDR2 as YYNGEE. The trim removed 0 bases at V and 0 bases at J, leaving 1 base unmatched. The CDR3: CASSVVAGTNTGELFF. In nucleotides, the CDR3 is TGTGCCAGCAGCGTAGTAGCGGGGACGAACACCGGGGAGCTGTTTTTT.

Note on this clone: This CDR3 is also generated by other DNA sequences in the sample. This chain connects TRBV7-2 to TRBJ1-1; no clear D gene. CDR1 and CDR2 (germline): SGHTA, FQGNSA. The CDR3 consists of 14 residues. V was cut by 5 bases and J by 2 bases, with 12 bases left in between. The CDR3 region has the DNA TGTGCCAGCAGCCCTGGCCGAGGAAACACTGAAGCTTTCTTT. It translates to CASSPGRGNTEAFF.

There are a few counts of this clone. The chain has TRBV7-2 and TRBJ2-1; D not resolved. The germline V gene encodes CDR1 SGHTA and CDR2 FQGNSA. Trimming took off 5 bases at V and 0 bases at J, with 8 bases between the two ends. This CDR3 contains 14 residues. CDR3 bases: TGTGCCAGCAGCCACCCAGGCTCCTACAATGAGCAGTTCTTC. The encoded protein is CASSHPGSYNEQFF.

The V gene is TRBV7-9, the J gene TRBJ2-7, with TRBD2 matching 10 bases. There are 17 residues in the CDR3. Trimming at V came to 4 bases and at J to 0 bases, leaving 9 bases not matched to a gene. Germline values: CDR1 SEHNR, CDR2 FQNEAQ (reference sequence). CDR3 sequence (DNA): TGTGCCAGCAGCTCGATAGCGGGGGGTTCCTACTCCTACGAGCAGTACTTC. Translation gives CASSSIAGGSYSYEQYF.

The J gene is TRBJ1-1, the V gene TRBV30; D is unresolved. Trimming left V 1 base short and J 0 bases short, with 6 bases between. CDR1 and CDR2 from the germline V gene are GTSNPN and SVGIG (reference sequence). CDR3 length equals 13 residues. The CDR3 region is CAWSADMNTEAFF. Here the CDR3 DNA reads TGTGCCTGGAGTGCTGACATGAACACTGAAGCTTTCTTT. Supplemented by reference TRBV30 and TRBJ1-1, the full variable domain reads SQTIHQWPATLVQPVGSPLSLECTVEGTSNPNLYWYRQAAGRGLQLLFYSVGIGQISSEVPQNLSASRPQDRQFILSSKKLLLSDSGFYLCAWSADMNTEAFFGQGTRLTVV.

CDR3 DNA sequence: TGTGCCAGCCGTGGCGTGACACTCTCCGGCTACACCTTC. Amino acids: CASRGVTLSGYTF. V and J are TRBV25-1 and TRBJ1-2; D is unclear. V was cut by 8 bases and J by 8 bases, with 18 bases left in between. The germline CDR1 and CDR2 sequences are MGHDK and SYGVNS. This CDR3 comprises 13 residues.

Comments on this clone: Different DNA sequences within this sample yield the same CDR3. The V gene is TRBV29-1, the J gene TRBJ2-7, with D unresolved. V was pared by 4 bases and J by 2 bases, with 9 bases between. Germline V gives CDR1 SQVTM, CDR2 ANQGSEA. This CDR3 has 12 residues. The CDR3 sequence is CSVGAGAYEQYF. CDR3 in DNA: TGCAGCGTTGGGGCAGGAGCCTACGAGCAGTACTTC.

This clone was recorded once. This chain links TRBV6-5 with TRBJ2-1; TRBD2 aligns across 7 bases. The J segment lost 10 bases and the V segment lost 6 bases, leaving 12 bases of the junction unmatched. Germline loops: CDR1 MNHEY, CDR2 SVGAGI. This CDR3 has 14 residues. In DNA form, the CDR3 reads TGTGCCAGCAGAGCTACCGGGGGTAGCGGGGAGCAGTTCTTC. It encodes CASRATGGSGEQFF.

The chain recombines TRBV7-9 with TRBJ1-2; D is uncertain. V was shortened by 3 bases and J by 5 bases, with 7 bases between the two germline ends. The CDR3 is 12 residues long. The germline V gene has CDR1 SEHNR and CDR2 FQNEAQ (reference sequence). For the CDR3, the DNA is TGTGCCAGCAGCTTCGAGCAGTATGGCTACACCTTC. As protein: CASSFEQYGYTF.

Note on this clone: This sample includes further DNA sequences coding for the same CDR3. The chain carries TRBV30 and TRBJ1-5, with a possible D match to TRBD1 (6 bases). Germline V gene lookup returns CDR1 GTSNPN and CDR2 SVGIG (reference sequence). The CDR3 loop spans 13 amino acids. The V gene lost 0 bases and the J gene lost 5 bases, with 8 bases spanning the gap. The CDR3 DNA reads TGTGCCTGGAGTGTAGGGGGGGATCAGCCCCAGCATTTT. This codes for CAWSVGGDQPQHF.